The 25 T cell receptor beta chains below come from one sample, sequenced in a study of lymphopenia after photon versus proton radiotherapy. Libraries were prepared by immunoSEQ multiplex PCR; TCRdb keeps only in-frame clonotypes and omits some of them. The sample comprises 25,000 to 30,000 clones, roughly 87% of which are singletons, and approximately 18% rests with the top ten. The sample here was peripheral blood, taken from a patient treated with photon-based radiotherapy. These receptors came from a man aged 50-60 years with gastric cancer.

The gene calls are TRBV6-5 and TRBJ2-1; D is uncertain. There are 14 residues in the CDR3. Trimming stripped 0 bases from V and 5 bases from J, with 8 bases between. Looked up from germline, CDR1 is MNHEY and CDR2 is SVGAGI. The DNA of the CDR3 is TGTGCCAGCAGTTACTCCCTGGGCAACAATGAGCAGTTCTTC. Its translation is CASSYSLGNNEQFF.

V usage is TRBV4-2 and J usage is TRBJ2-3; TRBD1 matches at 9 bases. Germline-derived CDR1 and CDR2 are LGHNA and YNFKEQ. The junction had 1 base not matched to a gene; V was cut back by 0 bases and J by 3 bases. This CDR3 has 15 residues. The CDR3 spells CASSQDGTGTDTQYF. As DNA, the CDR3 is TGTGCCAGCAGCCAAGATGGGACAGGGACAGATACGCAGTATTTT.

This chain connects TRBV5-1 to TRBJ1-1; 9 bases are shared with TRBD1. The CDR3 length is 13 residues. Germline CDR1 reads SGHRS; CDR2 reads YFSETQ. V lost 2 bases, J lost 6 bases, and 2 bases stayed unmatched. The CDR3 loop is CASSLGDRAEAFF. The CDR3 DNA is TGCGCCAGCAGCTTAGGGGACAGGGCTGAAGCTTTCTTT.

The gene calls are TRBV23-1 and TRBJ1-2; 12 bases are shared with TRBD1. TRBV23-1 is classed as an ORF, of uncertain function. This CDR3 is built from 15 residues. Trimming cost V 0 bases and J 8 bases; bases outside gene matches: 4. CDR3 amino acids: CASSQSWDRGHGYTF. The CDR3 nucleotides read TGCGCCAGCAGTCAATCGTGGGACAGGGGGCACGGCTACACCTTC.

The gene calls are TRBV10-2 and TRBJ1-5; D is perhaps TRBD1 (6 bases). Deletions cut 6 bases from V and 5 bases from J, with 14 bases between. The CDR3 consists of 14 residues. Per germline, CDR1 WSHSY and CDR2 SAAADI. The CDR3 sequence is CASRGQTLDQPQHF. DNA of the CDR3: TGCGCCAGCAGAGGACAGACATTGGATCAGCCCCAGCATTTT.

This clone was recorded once. The rearrangement joins TRBV6-5 to TRBJ1-1; 7 bases are a match to TRBD1. Germline CDR1 and CDR2: MNHEY and SVGAGI. The CDR3 runs 14 residues. With V trimmed by 2 bases and J by 5 bases, 5 bases remained unmatched. CDR3 sequence reads: CASSYGQGGTEAFF. As DNA, the CDR3 is TGTGCCAGCAGTTACGGGCAGGGGGGTACTGAAGCTTTCTTT.

This chain joins TRBV4-3 and TRBJ1-3; 7 nucleotides agree with TRBD1. V shed 1 base and J 3 bases; nucleotides not matched to a gene: 9. Germline-derived CDR1 and CDR2 are LGHNA and YSLEER. The CDR3 consists of 17 residues. CDR3 amino acids: CASSQVLGRGVGNTIYF. As DNA, the CDR3 is TGCGCCAGCAGCCAAGTTCTGGGCAGGGGGGTTGGAAACACCATATATTTT.

This chain connects TRBV2 to TRBJ2-1, with D possibly TRBD2 on 5 matching bases. This CDR3 is 15 amino acids long. Trimming took off 5 bases at V and 0 bases at J, with 11 bases between the two ends. Looked up from germline, CDR1 is SNHLY and CDR2 is FYNNEI. This CDR3 reads CASSRDLSSYNEQFF. CDR3 DNA sequence: TGTGCCAGCAGTCGGGATCTAAGCTCCTACAATGAGCAGTTCTTC.

This chain joins TRBV6-6 and TRBJ1-1; no clear D. The CDR3 is 13 residues long. Germline V lookup: CDR1 MNHNY, CDR2 SVGAGI (reference sequence). Deletions cut 0 bases from V and 11 bases from J, with 13 bases between. The CDR3 protein is CASSYSLGFNAFF. The DNA of the CDR3 is TGTGCCAGCAGTTACTCGTTGGGATTCAACGCTTTCTTT.

This chain connects TRBV6-1 to TRBJ2-7; D unresolved. Germline V gives CDR1 MNHNS, CDR2 SASEGT. Trimming pared 3 bases from V and 3 bases from J, leaving 0 bases between. CDR3 length equals 10 residues. CDR3 amino acids: CASSDYEQYV. CDR3 sequence (DNA): TGTGCCAGCAGTGACTACGAGCAGTACGTC.

The rearrangement joins TRBV6-6 to TRBJ2-7, with TRBD1 identical over 7 bases. The CDR3 covers 12 residues. V trimming: 5 bases; J trimming: 9 bases; junction bases outside the gene matches: 7. The germline CDR1 and CDR2 sequences are MNHNY and SVGAGI (reference sequence). CDR3 DNA: TGTGCCAGCAGTCACGACAGGGTTTGGCAGTACGTC. This gives the protein CASSHDRVWQYV.

This chain connects TRBV19 to TRBJ2-3; D gene uncertain. The CDR3 has 16 amino acids. The ends were cut back, 3 bases at V and 4 bases at J, with 17 bases in the middle. CDR1 and CDR2 (germline): LNHDA, SQIVND (reference sequence). CDR3 DNA sequence: TGTGCCAGTAGTATGATTGGTGGGGTTCGGGCAGATACGCAGTATTTT. Protein: CASSMIGGVRADTQYF.

The chain employs TRBV19 and TRBJ1-5, with 7 nucleotides matching TRBD1. The germline V gene encodes CDR1 LNHDA and CDR2 SQIVND (reference sequence). With V trimmed by 3 bases and J by 6 bases, 2 bases remained unmatched. CDR3 length: 13 residues. The CDR3 is CASSIGDSQPQHF. The CDR3 DNA is TGTGCCAGTAGTATTGGGGACAGTCAGCCCCAGCATTTT.

This chain uses TRBV19 with TRBJ2-2; the D gene is possibly TRBD1 (5 bases). V was clipped by 2 bases and J by 3 bases, with 16 bases between them. In germline, CDR1 is LNHDA, CDR2 SQIVND (reference sequence). CDR3 length equals 17 residues. CDR3 DNA: TGTGCCAGTAGTATACTCGGCAGGGTGGGGTACACCGGGGAGCTGTTTTTT. It translates to CASSILGRVGYTGELFF.

CDR3 sequence: CASSENLNTGELFF. CDR3 in DNA: TGCGCCAGCAGTGAAAACCTGAACACCGGGGAGCTGTTTTTT. The chain has TRBV10-2 and TRBJ2-2; D is uncertain. Per the germline V gene, CDR1 is WSHSY and CDR2 is SAAADI. CDR3 size: 14 residues. Trimming removed 3 bases from V and 1 base from J, with 6 bases in between.

V and J are TRBV18 and TRBJ2-5; D is uncertain. CDR1 and CDR2 (germline): KGHSH, LQKENI. The CDR3 contains 14 residues. V shed 2 bases and J shed 1 base, with 8 bases lying between them. CDR3 region: CASSPGQIQETQYF. The CDR3 coding sequence is TGTGCCAGCTCACCAGGTCAGATCCAAGAGACCCAGTACTTC.

The chain carries TRBV3-1 (or the pseudogene TRBV3-2) and TRBJ2-7; D not resolved. CDR1 and CDR2 (germline): LGHDT, YNNKEL (reference sequence). The CDR3 is 8 amino acids. V gave up 8 bases and J gave up 4 bases, with 0 bases separating them. For the CDR3, the DNA is TGTGCCAGCTACGAGCAGTACTTC. Residues: CASYEQYF.

CDR3 amino acids: CASSFRGITGELFF. The CDR3 coding sequence is TGTGCCAGCAGCTTCAGGGGGATCACCGGGGAGCTGTTTTTT. The chain has TRBV6-5 and TRBJ2-2; 7 positions agree with TRBD1. CDR1 and CDR2 from the germline V gene are MNHEY and SVGAGI. J was trimmed by 4 bases and V by 6 bases; bases with no gene match: 5. The CDR3 spans 14 residues.

The chain uses TRBV30 and TRBJ1-4; 8 bases match TRBD1. The ends lost 1 base at V and 5 bases at J; junction bases unmatched: 3. The CDR3 has 14 residues. Germline CDR1 reads GTSNPN; CDR2 reads SVGIG (reference sequence). Here the CDR3 DNA reads TGTGCCTGGAGTGCCGGACAGGGCAATGAAAAACTGTTTTTT. As protein: CAWSAGQGNEKLFF.

This chain uses TRBV9 with TRBJ1-6; 8 nucleotides line up with TRBD1. Germline CDR1 and CDR2: SGDLS and YYNGEE. V lost 0 bases and J lost 7; bases outside the gene matches: 3. The CDR3 has 15 amino acids. In nucleotides, the CDR3 is TGTGCCAGCAGCGTAGTGAGGACAGGGAATTCACCCCTCCACTTT. Translation gives CASSVVRTGNSPLHF. The entire variable domain, with the rest obtained from reference TRBV9 and TRBJ1-6, is as follows: DSGVTQTPKHLITATGQRVTLRCSPRSGDLSVYWYQQSLDQGLQFLIQYYNGEERAKGNILERFSAQQFPDLHSELNLSSLELGDSALYFCASSVVRTGNSPLHFGNGTRLTVT.

This clone has a handful of counts. This chain links TRBV15 with TRBJ2-7; D remains ambiguous. CDR3 size: 13 residues. Germline CDR1 reads LNHNV; CDR2 reads YYDKDF (reference sequence). With 0 bases removed from V and 3 bases from J, the gap between germline ends came to 6 bases. The CDR3 bases are TGTGCCACCAGCAGAGATCTGGTCTACGAGCAGTACTTC. The encoded protein is CATSRDLVYEQYF.

The rearrangement links TRBV5-6 to TRBJ1-5; 8 nucleotides agree with TRBD1. The CDR3 runs to 15 residues. Trimming cost V 3 bases and J 4 bases; bases outside gene matches: 6. CDR1 is SGHDT and CDR2 is YYEEEE in the germline V gene. The CDR3 reads CASSYSDRENQPQHF. CDR3 DNA: TGTGCCAGCAGCTACTCGGACAGGGAGAATCAGCCCCAGCATTTT.

The V gene is TRBV6-1, the J gene TRBJ1-5, with 8 bases aligning to TRBD1. The CDR3 is made up of 15 amino acids. V lost 6 bases and J lost 2; bases outside the gene matches: 6. Germline V lookup: CDR1 MNHNS, CDR2 SASEGT. The CDR3 coding sequence is TGTGCCAGCAGGACCGGGGGACAGGGCAATCAGCCCCAGCATTTT. Translating gives CASRTGGQGNQPQHF.

The chain is built from TRBV23-1 and TRBJ2-7; TRBD2 is a possible D gene (5 bases). TRBV23-1 qualifies as an ORF whose function is uncertain. CDR3 length: 15 amino acids. V was pared by 0 bases and J by 3 bases, with 12 bases between. Here the CDR3 reads CASSQSRGWIYEQYV. In DNA, the CDR3 is TGCGCCAGCAGTCAATCCCGGGGTTGGATCTACGAGCAGTACGTC.

This rearrangement joins TRBV4-1 to TRBJ1-5, with a weak D call TRBD1 (5 bases). The CDR3 is made up of 15 amino acids. Germline CDR1 MGHRA, CDR2 YSYEKL. V lost 0 bases, J lost 5 bases, and 11 bases lay in between. The CDR3 region has the DNA TGCGCCAGCAGCCAAGAAGGGGCAGGGCATCAGCCCCAGCATTTT. Translating gives CASSQEGAGHQPQHF.